This passage covers 29 T cell receptor beta chains from one sample sequenced in a study of beta chain features in type 1 diabetes. What these receptors recognize is not known. Study conclusions and caveats: Shortening that was moderate but significant affected the TCRB CDR3s of Type 1 diabetes patients in all four CD4+ subsets.

All of the isolated RNA was reverse transcribed, so expressed TCRB transcripts were sequenced. Clones were read by immunoSEQ multiplex PCR, and TCRdb kept only the in-frame ones, dropping some. The profile shows some 640,000 clones, more than 12% of them singletons. Input material: naive CD4+ T cells from blood. The receptors here all came from a man in his late teens or twenties with type 1 diabetes.

A few counts support this clone. J is TRBJ1-6 and V is TRBV9, with D hard to call. CDR3 length: 11 residues. CDR1 SGDLS and CDR2 YYNGEE come from the germline V gene. Trimming stripped 9 bases from V and 5 bases from J, with 6 bases between. The CDR3 bases are TGTGCCACGGCGAATAATTCACCCCTCCACTTT. The encoded protein is CATANNSPLHF.

This clone was counted between two and nine times. The gene calls are TRBV10-3 and TRBJ2-4; D possibly corresponds to TRBD1 (7 bases). CDR3 length: 15 residues. V shed 6 bases and J shed 0 bases, with 12 bases lying between them. Germline CDR1 is ENHRY and CDR2 is SYGVKD. CDR3 DNA: TGTGCCATCAGCGCAGGGGGACTAGCCAAAAACATTCAGTACTTC. Its protein product is CAISAGGLAKNIQYF.

The chain combines TRBV2 with TRBJ2-5; D call uncertain. CDR1 SNHLY and CDR2 FYNNEI come from the germline V gene. V lost 7 bases, J lost 1 base, and 10 bases lay in between. This CDR3 contains 13 residues. In nucleotides, the CDR3 is TGTGCCAGCACCCAGGTCCGCCAAGAGACCCAGTACTTC. This gives the protein CASTQVRQETQYF.

The CDR3 DNA follows: TGCAGTGCCCCGATCTACGAGCAGTACTTC. This sequence encodes CSAPIYEQYF. This chain connects TRBV20-1 to TRBJ2-7; no definite D call. Deletions cut 6 bases from V and 3 bases from J, with 6 bases between. The germline CDR1 and CDR2 sequences are DFQATT and SNEGSKA (reference sequence). CDR3 length: 10 residues.

The gene calls are TRBV29-1 and TRBJ1-2; 7 bases are a match to TRBD1. The J segment lost 7 bases and the V segment lost 4 bases, leaving 9 bases of the junction unmatched. There are 13 residues in the CDR3. Germline V gene sequence: CDR1 SQVTM, CDR2 ANQGSEA. CDR3 DNA: TGCAGCGTTGGACAGGGAGTATGGGGTGGCTACACCTTC. Amino acid sequence: CSVGQGVWGGYTF.

The V gene is TRBV2, the J gene TRBJ2-3, with D unclear. The CDR3 extends over 12 amino acids. The V and J ends lost 6 bases and 2 bases respectively, with 6 bases between them. CDR1 and CDR2 from the germline V gene are SNHLY and FYNNEI. CDR3 region: CASRKDTDTQYF. In nucleotides, the CDR3 is TGTGCCAGCAGAAAAGACACAGATACGCAGTATTTT.

This clone was picked up a small number of times. The chain couples TRBV7-2 to TRBJ2-7; TRBD2 matches at 15 bases. The CDR3 runs 16 residues. Trimming at V came to 3 bases and at J to 7 bases, leaving 7 bases not matched to a gene. Germline values: CDR1 SGHTA, CDR2 FQGNSA. The CDR3, as DNA: TGTGCCAGCAGCTTGGGACTAGCGGGGGGCCTTGAAGAGCAGTACTTC. As protein: CASSLGLAGGLEEQYF. Using reference TRBV7-2 and TRBJ2-7 for the parts outside the CDR3, the full variable domain is GAGVSQSPSNKVTEKGKDVELRCDPISGHTALYWYRQSLGQGLEFLIYFQGNSAPDKSGLPSDRFSAERTGGSVSTLTIQRTQQEDSAVYLCASSLGLAGGLEEQYFGPGTRLTVT.

V usage is TRBV21-1 and J usage is TRBJ2-3; the table's D call, TRBD2, was not checked against the DNA. TRBV21-1 is a pseudogene. The CDR3 consists of 15 residues. In DNA form, the CDR3 reads TGTGCCAGCACCCTAGATGGGTTAGGCACAGATACGCAGTATTTT. Translated, it gives CASTLDGLGTDTQYF.

The CDR3 DNA is TGTGCCTGGAGTCCCCAGGCGGGCCCTCGGTGGAATGAGCAGTTCTTC. It encodes CAWSPQAGPRWNEQFF. The chain links TRBV30 to TRBJ2-1, with TRBD2 as a possible D gene (5 bases). V was cut by 2 bases and J by 7 bases, with 21 bases left in between. The CDR3 runs 16 residues. Germline V gene lookup returns CDR1 GTSNPN and CDR2 SVGIG (reference sequence).

In its sample, this clone was seen a few times. The chain employs TRBV25-1 and TRBJ1-6; 8 bases map to TRBD1. The V gene's germline CDR1 is MGHDK and CDR2 SYGVNS. Trimming at V came to 3 bases and at J to 7 bases, leaving 2 bases not matched to a gene. The CDR3 consists of 14 residues. CDR3 sequence: CASSDRGRNSPLHF. CDR3 sequence (DNA): TGTGCCAGCAGTGACAGGGGGCGGAATTCACCCCTCCACTTT.

This chain uses TRBV7-2 with TRBJ2-7; TRBD1 aligns across 7 bases. Per the germline V gene, CDR1 is SGHTA and CDR2 is FQGNSA. The V segment lost 1 base and the J segment 3 bases; nucleotides outside the gene matches: 12. This CDR3 has 17 amino acids. CDR3 in DNA: TGTGCCAGCAGCTTAGGGTGGGACAGACTAACCCTCTACGAGCAGTACTTC. This sequence encodes CASSLGWDRLTLYEQYF.

Regarding this clone: Other DNA sequences in the same sample also yield this CDR3. The J gene is TRBJ2-2, the V gene TRBV4-1; D is ambiguous. Germline CDR1 MGHRA, CDR2 YSYEKL. V lost 0 bases to trimming and J lost 3 bases, with 8 bases between them. The CDR3 is made up of 15 amino acids. The CDR3 spells CASSQDGFDTGELFF. In DNA, the CDR3 is TGCGCCAGCAGCCAAGACGGGTTTGACACCGGGGAGCTGTTTTTT.

The rearrangement uses TRBV11-2 and TRBJ2-5; no definite D call. Trimming pared 3 bases from V and 1 base from J, leaving 3 bases between. The CDR3 is made up of 12 amino acids. Looked up from germline, CDR1 is SGHAT and CDR2 is FQNNGV. The CDR3 region has the DNA TGTGCCAGCAGCTTTGCCCAAGAGACCCAGTACTTC. Translation gives CASSFAQETQYF. Based on the CDR3 plus reference TRBV11-2 and TRBJ2-5, the full variable domain is EAGVAQSPRYKIIEKRQSVAFWCNPISGHATLYWYQQILGQGPKLLIQFQNNGVVDDSQLPKDRFSAERLKGVDSTLKIQPAKLEDSAVYLCASSFAQETQYFGPGTRLLVL.

V is TRBV30 and J is TRBJ1-5, with 9 bases lining up with TRBD1. The CDR3 contains 13 residues. With 5 bases clipped from V and 8 bases from J, the junction kept 7 bases outside the gene matches. Per the germline V gene, CDR1 is GTSNPN and CDR2 is SVGIG (reference sequence). CDR3 region: CAWGTGLSEPQHF. CDR3 bases: TGTGCCTGGGGGACAGGGCTTTCGGAGCCCCAGCATTTT.

The gene calls are TRBV7-2 and TRBJ2-7; 7 bases agree with TRBD1. Germline values: CDR1 SGHTA, CDR2 FQGNSA. This CDR3 comprises 15 residues. J lost 1 base, V lost 1 base, and 4 bases had no gene match. This CDR3 reads CASSLGARGSYEQYF. The CDR3 nucleotides are TGTGCCAGCAGCTTAGGGGCCAGGGGGTCCTACGAGCAGTACTTC.

This clone was found a few times. The chain employs TRBV25-1 and TRBJ2-2; 10 positions agree with TRBD2. CDR1 and CDR2 (germline): MGHDK, SYGVNS. This CDR3 region has 14 residues. Losses at the gene ends were 5 bases for V and 4 bases for J; bases not matched to a gene: 1. The CDR3 DNA reads TGTGCCAGCAGTTTAGCGGGGGGCACCGGGGAGCTGTTTTTT. Its translation is CASSLAGGTGELFF.

This clone turned up a few times. The rearrangement links TRBV25-1 to TRBJ1-5, with D perhaps TRBD1 (5 bases). Trimming pared 4 bases from V and 7 bases from J, leaving 14 bases between. This CDR3 has 14 residues. Germline lookup yields CDR1 MGHDK and CDR2 SYGVNS. CDR3 sequence (DNA): TGTGCCAGCAGTGCGGACGCCTGGGGGCAGCCCCAGCATTTT. Its protein product is CASSADAWGQPQHF.

The rearrangement uses TRBV6-1 and TRBJ2-5; D remains ambiguous. The CDR3 contains 10 residues. The V end was cut by 6 bases, the J end by 3 bases, with 2 bases between. Germline V gene data show CDR1 as MNHNS and CDR2 as SASEGT. CDR3 region: CASRKETQYF. DNA for the CDR3: TGTGCCAGCAGGAAAGAGACCCAGTACTTC.

This clone was counted only a few times. The CDR3 sequence is CAWSGGTGNTIYF. The CDR3 bases are TGTGCCTGGAGTGGAGGGACTGGAAACACCATATATTTT. The chain couples TRBV30 to TRBJ1-3; no reliable D call. This CDR3 region has 13 residues. Looked up from germline, CDR1 is GTSNPN and CDR2 is SVGIG (reference sequence). The V gene lost 1 base and the J gene lost 2 bases, with 6 bases spanning the gap.

This clone was seen a few times. The chain is built from TRBV30 and TRBJ2-7; tentatively, D is TRBD2 (6 bases). The CDR3 loop spans 15 amino acids. Germline V gene data show CDR1 as GTSNPN and CDR2 as SVGIG (reference sequence). V shed 0 bases and J shed 0 bases, with 12 bases lying between them. The CDR3 DNA sequence: TGTGCCTGGAGTGTAAACAGCGGGTTCTCCTACGAGCAGTACTTC. It is translated as CAWSVNSGFSYEQYF. The full variable domain, its missing parts supplied by reference TRBV30 and TRBJ2-7, is SQTIHQWPATLVQPVGSPLSLECTVEGTSNPNLYWYRQAAGRGLQLLFYSVGIGQISSEVPQNLSASRPQDRQFILSSKKLLLSDSGFYLCAWSVNSGFSYEQYFGPGTRLTVT.

The table lists this clone with a few counts. CDR3 bases: TGTGCCAGCAGCGTAGGGGGGGCAGCTGGAAACACCATATATTTT. This encodes CASSVGGAAGNTIYF. The chain joins TRBV9 to TRBJ1-3; possible D gene TRBD1, 6 bases. Germline V gives CDR1 SGDLS, CDR2 YYNGEE. The CDR3 is made up of 15 amino acids. Trimming removed 0 bases at V and 2 bases at J, with 9 bases between.

The chain has TRBV9 and TRBJ1-2, with unresolved D. Germline values: CDR1 SGDLS, CDR2 YYNGEE. V was shortened by 0 bases and J by 4 bases, with 10 bases between the two germline ends. The CDR3 totals 14 residues. The CDR3 region has the DNA TGTGCCAGCAGCGTAGAGAAGGTTGGCTATGGCTACACCTTC. It encodes CASSVEKVGYGYTF. The full variable domain, with the rest looked up from reference TRBV9 and TRBJ1-2, is DSGVTQTPKHLITATGQRVTLRCSPRSGDLSVYWYQQSLDQGLQFLIQYYNGEERAKGNILERFSAQQFPDLHSELNLSSLELGDSALYFCASSVEKVGYGYTFGSGTRLTVV.

This chain joins TRBV10-3 and TRBJ2-6; D is uncertain. With 0 bases removed from V and 1 base from J, the gap between germline ends came to 4 bases. The germline V gene encodes CDR1 ENHRY and CDR2 SYGVKD. This CDR3 is 15 amino acids long. CDR3 in amino acids: CAISESGSGANVLTF. DNA for the CDR3: TGTGCCATCAGTGAGTCAGGGTCTGGGGCCAACGTCCTGACTTTC.

This clone was seen a handful of times. The V and J genes are TRBV30 and TRBJ1-1; no definite D call. CDR3 length: 10 residues. The V gene lost 4 bases and the J gene lost 11 bases, with 11 bases spanning the gap. CDR1 is GTSNPN and CDR2 is SVGIG in the germline V gene (reference sequence). The CDR3 sequence is CAWIRSSAFF. Written as DNA, the CDR3 is TGTGCCTGGATTAGATCTTCGGCTTTCTTT.

This chain links TRBV27 with TRBJ1-2; 8 bases line up with TRBD1. The V gene end was trimmed by 4 bases and the J gene end by 4 bases; junction bases not matched to a gene: 8. Germline lookup yields CDR1 MNHEY and CDR2 SMNVEV (reference sequence). The CDR3 covers 15 residues. CDR3 bases: TGTGCCAGCAGTTCCTGGGGGCAGGGGGCCTATGGCTACACCTTC. Residues: CASSSWGQGAYGYTF.

This sequence joins TRBV6-5 and TRBJ1-1; 10 nucleotides align to TRBD1. The CDR3 has 15 amino acids. With 6 bases clipped from V and 3 bases from J, the junction kept 7 bases outside the gene matches. Germline CDR1 and CDR2: MNHEY and SVGAGI. The CDR3 loop reads CASSPDRGRYTEAFF. The DNA for the CDR3 is TGTGCCAGCAGCCCAGACAGGGGGCGGTACACTGAAGCTTTCTTT.

This clone has a handful of counts. The V call is TRBV7-2, the J call TRBJ2-3; D is perhaps TRBD1 (6 bases). CDR1 and CDR2 from the germline V gene are SGHTA and FQGNSA. The CDR3 spans 13 residues. V was cut by 8 bases and J by 0 bases, with 9 bases left in between. CDR3 coding DNA: TGTGCCAGCGGTCAGGGGAGCACAGATACGCAGTATTTT. It translates to CASGQGSTDTQYF.

This clone was seen more than once but under ten times. This sequence joins TRBV19 and TRBJ2-5, with D possibly being TRBD1 (5 bases). The CDR3 is made up of 13 amino acids. CDR1 and CDR2 from the germline V gene are LNHDA and SQIVND (reference sequence). V lost 5 bases, J lost 4 bases, and 11 bases lay in between. CDR3 in DNA: TGTGCCAGTAGTTCAGGGCACGGAGAGACCCAGTACTTC. It yields the protein CASSSGHGETQYF.

The V gene is TRBV18, the J gene TRBJ1-2, with D possibly being TRBD1 (5 bases). Germline CDR1 and CDR2: KGHSH and LQKENI. Trimming took off 2 bases at V and 6 bases at J, with 16 bases between the two ends. The CDR3 totals 15 residues. The CDR3 protein is CASSPSEGAVDGYTF. DNA for the CDR3: TGTGCCAGCTCACCAAGTGAAGGGGCTGTCGATGGCTACACCTTC.